This T cell receptor (beta chain) was captured in a study of OX40 agonist ivuxolimab in advanced cancers. Broadly, across the study: The costimulatory receptor OX40 (CD134) was targeted by ivuxolimab, a fully human IgG2 agonistic monoclonal antibody. Patients were allowed to have had prior anti-PD-1, anti-PD-L1 or anti-CTLA-4 therapy, and approximately 43% of the dose-escalation patients had previously received checkpoint inhibitors. Partial responses occurred in three dose-escalation patients: two with cutaneous melanoma and one with hepatocellular carcinoma. Of the approximately 50 patients in dose escalation, about 19 had hepatocellular carcinoma, approximately 15 had melanoma, 9 had renal cell carcinoma and 9 had head and neck cancer. A male proportion of almost 85% and a mean age of roughly 58 years, ranging from 23 to 79, were recorded for the dose-escalation cohort. The paper describes the monotherapy dose-escalation part (N of about 52 patients) of the phase I trial of ivuxolimab. Intravenous ivuxolimab was administered to patients every 2 weeks at six dose levels: 0.01, 0.1, 0.3, 1.5, 3 and 10 mg/kg. The purpose of peripheral TCRbeta sequencing was to test whether ivuxolimab changed TCR sequence diversity and led to clonal T-cell expansion. The study at large found these results: Low levels of normalized T-cell clonal expansion were also seen in some patients who did not respond. At doses of 0.1 to 3.0 mg/kg, clonal expansion of both CD4+ and CD8+ T cells in blood was seen between baseline and week 6. Partial responders in the 0.1-3.0 mg/kg groups had among the lowest normalized peripheral clonal expansion, especially among CD8+ T cells. The antigen specificity of the peripheral T cells that underwent clonal expansion was not determined. After ivuxolimab, expanded clones were on average more numerous among CD8+ T cells than among CD4+ T cells.

This clone was seen a handful of times. Its antigen remains undetermined. No base quality values were provided; no much bigger clone lies one nucleotide off. For sequencing of the TCRbeta CDR3 region, genomic DNA was extracted from the sorted cells. TCRbeta CDR3 regions were sequenced using the immunoSEQ Assay. Entries here come from immuneACCESS through TCRdb and include only in-frame sequences with V and J called. Some clones fail to appear in such tables; in the studies checked, an unresolved V gene covers under half of the shortfall, and the cause of the remainder is unknown. In this sample the table shows approximately 40,000 clones, more than 75% of which occur a single time. The top ten clones comprise around 12% of the sample. The trial excluded patients who had a history of autoimmune disease or who were on systemic immunosuppression. Peripheral blood for TCR sequencing was collected from all dose cohorts at baseline, on cycle 4 day 1, and on cycle 7 day 1. Samples were obtained from an open-label, multicenter, first-in-human phase I dose-escalation trial of ivuxolimab. Adults with locally advanced or metastatic melanoma, renal cell carcinoma, hepatocellular carcinoma or head and neck squamous cell carcinoma were enrolled in the trial. CD4+ and CD8+ T cells were sorted separately from peripheral blood before TCR sequencing.

Specimen: CD4+ or CD8+ T cells sorted from blood, collected in a trial of the OX40 agonist ivuxolimab. This sequence was found in an adult with an advanced solid tumor such as melanoma, head and neck, liver or kidney cancer.

The CDR3 is CASSLDGPLDTQYF. The nucleotide sequence reads as follows: TGTGCCAGCAGCTTGGACGGGCCGCTCGATACGCAGTATTTT. The chain joins TRBV5-4 to TRBJ2-3; the D segment cannot be called with confidence. CDR3 length: 14 amino acids, cysteine to phenylalanine. Left in the record is the CDR3 DNA by itself, 42 bases read in frame from the first base. V is cut by 0 bases and J by 6 bases, and the space between the germline ends is 11 bases. According to the germline V gene (reference sequence), CDR1 reads SGHNT and CDR2 reads YYREEE. Where the CDR3 stops, the reference TRBV5-4 and TRBJ2-3 genes take over; the full variable domain is ETGVTQSPTHLIKTRGQQVTLRCSSQSGHNTVSWYQQALGQGPQFIFQYYREEENGRGNFPPRFSGLQFPNYSSELNVNALELDDSALYLCASSLDGPLDTQYFGPGTRLTVL.